In its sample, the clone carrying this TCR beta chain is medium-sized. Its antigen is currently unknown. These data come from a study of human CD8 memory T cell subsets. Notes on the study in general: Chao1 estimates suggested higher diversity in stem-like memory T cells than in precursor exhausted T cells.

Researchers made TCR beta libraries via UMI-labeled 5' RACE. TCRdb ran MiXCR on the 5' RACE reads and lists one entry per CDR3 protein. The table lists about 7,900 distinct CDR3 sequences, about 3.9% of them singletons. Negative magnetic selection enriched total CD8+ T cells. Sequencing was carried out using CD8+ T cells from PBMCs. The clonotype comes from a human donor in good health.

The CDR3 here is CASSYEGGSQPQHF. DNA of the CDR3: TGTGCCAGCAGTTACGAAGGGGGTAGTCAGCCCCAGCATTTT. This chain connects TRBV6-2 or TRBV6-3 to TRBJ1-5; D might be TRBD1 (6 bases). CDR1 and CDR2 (germline): MNHEY, SVGEGT. The CDR3 has 14 amino acids. Deletions cut 2 bases from V and 6 bases from J, with 11 bases between.